This paragraph reports one T cell receptor (beta chain). Its antigen is currently unknown. The data derive from a study of radiation and T cells in renal cell carcinoma. Overall study results and limits: In nephrectomy-only tumors, top 100 clonotypes averaged about 45%, versus approximately 50% irradiated. Top tumor clonotypes rose in blood 2 weeks post-radiation, then contracted. Sampling covered only around 0.98 g of each tumor.

The assay was immunoSEQ multiplex PCR, and TCRdb's table has in-frame clones only and misses some. The sample has about 20,000 clones, approximately 60% seen once. Regarding treatment: 15 Gy SBRT to primary tumor, nephrectomy 4 weeks later. The source of this sequence is a woman between 65 and 79 years old with renal cell carcinoma. This material consisted of tumor tissue, taken from a patient whose treatment included radiotherapy and nephrectomy.

The DNA of the CDR3 is TGTGCCAGCAGTTTACAGGGAGCTAACTATGGCTACACCTTC. Its translation is CASSLQGANYGYTF. This rearrangement joins TRBV27 to TRBJ1-2; D perhaps matches TRBD1 (5 bases). V dropped 2 bases and J dropped 0 bases, with 7 bases sitting between them. The CDR3 length is 14 residues. Germline-derived CDR1 and CDR2 are MNHEY and SMNVEV (reference sequence).